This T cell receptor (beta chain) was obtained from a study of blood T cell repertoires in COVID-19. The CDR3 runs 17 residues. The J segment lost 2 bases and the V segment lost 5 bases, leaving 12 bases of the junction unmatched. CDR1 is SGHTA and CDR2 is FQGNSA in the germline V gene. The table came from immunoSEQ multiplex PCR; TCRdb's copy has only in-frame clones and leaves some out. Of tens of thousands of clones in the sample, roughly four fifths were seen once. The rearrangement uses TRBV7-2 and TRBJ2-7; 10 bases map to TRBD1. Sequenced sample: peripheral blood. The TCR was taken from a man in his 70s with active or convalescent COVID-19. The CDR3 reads CASSVTAPGQGPYEQYF. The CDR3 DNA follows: TGTGCCAGCAGCGTAACAGCGCCGGGACAGGGGCCCTACGAGCAGTACTTC.